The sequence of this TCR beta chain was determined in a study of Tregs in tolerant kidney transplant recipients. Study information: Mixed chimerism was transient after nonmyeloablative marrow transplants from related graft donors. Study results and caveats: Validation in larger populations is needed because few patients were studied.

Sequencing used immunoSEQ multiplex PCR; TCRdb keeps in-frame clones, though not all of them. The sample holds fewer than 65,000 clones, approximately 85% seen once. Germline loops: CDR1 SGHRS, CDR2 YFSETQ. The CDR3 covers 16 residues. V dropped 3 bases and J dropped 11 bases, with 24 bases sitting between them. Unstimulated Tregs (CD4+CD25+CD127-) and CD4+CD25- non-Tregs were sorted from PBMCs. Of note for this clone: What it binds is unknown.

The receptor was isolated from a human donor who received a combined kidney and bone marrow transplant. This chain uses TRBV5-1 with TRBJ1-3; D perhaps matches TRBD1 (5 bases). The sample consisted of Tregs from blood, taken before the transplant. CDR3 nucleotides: TGCGCCAGCAGCTGGAGCGCGGGGGACGATCTACTTTCCATATATTTT. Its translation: CASSWSAGDDLLSIYF.